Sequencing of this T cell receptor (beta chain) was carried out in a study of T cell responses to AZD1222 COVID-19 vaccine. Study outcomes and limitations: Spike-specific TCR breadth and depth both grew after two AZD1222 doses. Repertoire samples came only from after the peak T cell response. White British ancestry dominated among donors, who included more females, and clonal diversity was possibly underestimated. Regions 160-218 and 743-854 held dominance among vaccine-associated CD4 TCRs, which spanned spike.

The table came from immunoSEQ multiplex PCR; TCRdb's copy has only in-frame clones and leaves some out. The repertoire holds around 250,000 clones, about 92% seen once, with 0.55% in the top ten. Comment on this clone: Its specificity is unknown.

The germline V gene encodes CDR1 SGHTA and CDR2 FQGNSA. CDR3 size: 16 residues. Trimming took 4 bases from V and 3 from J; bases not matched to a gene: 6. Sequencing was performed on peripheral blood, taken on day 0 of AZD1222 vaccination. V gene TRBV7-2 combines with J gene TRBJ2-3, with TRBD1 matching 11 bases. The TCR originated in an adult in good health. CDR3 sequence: CASSYGTGGYTDTQYF. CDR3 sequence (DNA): TGTGCCAGCAGCTACGGGACAGGGGGATATACAGATACGCAGTATTTT.